This T cell receptor (beta chain) was documented in a study of T cells expressing NK-cell markers. On the study more broadly: One of eight sequenced donors was HCMV-seronegative; the other seven were seropositive.

Note on this clonotype: Its antigen remains unidentified.

TCRdb reanalyzed the 5' RACE reads, giving one entry per CDR3 protein sequence and no DNA. This table holds some 390,000 distinct CDR3 sequences. Broader study findings: It is unclear if expanded NKG2C-expressing clones target HCMV antigens.

This CDR3 is 17 amino acids long. CDR1 is SQVTM and CDR2 is ANQGSEA in the germline V gene. The rearrangement links TRBV29-1 to TRBJ2-2; lacking DNA, the TRBD2 call made by TCRdb goes unchecked. Sequenced sample: blood T cells: a sorted CD56 or NKG2C T cell subset, CD4+ or CD8+ T cells, or bulk PBMC T cells (not recorded which). The receptor comes from a woman between 50 and 59 years old in good health. CDR3 amino acids: CSVADILGTPITGELFF.